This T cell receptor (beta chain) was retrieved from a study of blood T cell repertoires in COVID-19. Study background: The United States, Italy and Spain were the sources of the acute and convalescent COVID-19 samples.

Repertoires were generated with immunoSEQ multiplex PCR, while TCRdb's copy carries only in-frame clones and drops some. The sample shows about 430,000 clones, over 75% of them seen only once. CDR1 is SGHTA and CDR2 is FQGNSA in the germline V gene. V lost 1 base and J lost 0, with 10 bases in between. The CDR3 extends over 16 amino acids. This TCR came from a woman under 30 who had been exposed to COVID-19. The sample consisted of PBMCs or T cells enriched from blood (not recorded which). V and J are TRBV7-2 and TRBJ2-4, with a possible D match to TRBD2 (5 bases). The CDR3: CASSLVPGIAKNIQYF. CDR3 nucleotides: TGTGCCAGCAGCTTAGTTCCGGGGATAGCCAAAAACATTCAGTACTTC.